The TCR beta chain under discussion was sequenced for a study of OX40 agonist ivuxolimab in advanced cancers. Regarding the study in general: Ivuxolimab was a fully human IgG2 agonistic monoclonal antibody targeting the costimulatory receptor OX40 (CD134). Prior anti-PD-1, anti-PD-L1 or anti-CTLA-4 therapy was permitted, and 40% of dose-escalation patients had received checkpoint inhibitors. The purpose of peripheral TCRbeta sequencing was to test whether ivuxolimab changed TCR sequence diversity and led to clonal T-cell expansion. Of the approximately 50 dose-escalation patients, hepatocellular carcinoma was present in around 19, melanoma in roughly 15, renal cell carcinoma in 9 and head and neck cancer in 9. Partial responses were achieved by three dose-escalation patients, of whom one had hepatocellular carcinoma and two had cutaneous melanoma. Intravenous ivuxolimab was administered to patients every 2 weeks at six dose levels: 0.01, 0.1, 0.3, 1.5, 3 and 10 mg/kg. The paper covers the monotherapy dose-escalation part of the phase I ivuxolimab trial, which included N ≈ 52 patients. The dose-escalation cohort was about 83% male with a mean age of around 62 years, ranging from roughly 20 to 80. Here is what the overall study found, with its caveats: After ivuxolimab, CD8+ T cells had more expanded clones than CD4+ T cells on average. Which antigens the clonally expanded peripheral T cells were specific for was not determined. Low levels of normalized T-cell clonal expansion were also shown by some nonresponding patients. Partial responders in the 0.1-3.0 mg/kg groups had among the lowest normalized peripheral clonal expansion, especially among CD8+ T cells. Clonal expansion of both CD4+ and CD8+ blood T cells was observed from baseline to week 6 at doses 0.1 to 3.0 mg/kg.

Patients with autoimmune disease history or receiving systemic immunosuppression were excluded from the trial. In every dose cohort, peripheral blood was drawn for TCR sequencing at baseline, cycle 4 day 1, and cycle 7 day 1. The samples were taken from a phase I, first-in-human, multicenter, open-label dose-escalation trial of ivuxolimab. Adults with locally advanced or metastatic head and neck squamous cell, hepatocellular, melanoma or renal cell carcinoma were enrolled in the trial. CD4+ and CD8+ T cells were sorted separately from peripheral blood before TCR sequencing. Worth noting for this clone: What antigen it recognizes has not been identified. Base-call qualities are not available, and no considerably larger clone is one nucleotide away.

Measured from the cysteine to the phenylalanine, the CDR3 is 16 residues long. The retained sequence is limited to the CDR3, 48 bases, with the frame set at the first base. CDR1 MGHRA and CDR2 YSYEKL are derived from the germline V gene. The junction carries 12 bases between V and J, which are trimmed by 1 base and 2 bases respectively. Genomic DNA was extracted from sorted cells for sequencing of the TCRbeta CDR3 region. The immunoSEQ Assay was used to sequence the TCRbeta CDR3 regions. The clones in this table, taken by TCRdb from immuneACCESS, are in-frame only. Not every clone is retained; where verified, under half of the shortfall comes from an unresolved V gene, and the cause of the rest is unknown. This sample lists 60,000 to 100,000 clones; around 94% were detected once. Roughly 21% of the sample is in the top ten clones.

Here the sequenced sample was CD4+ or CD8+ T cells sorted from blood, taken in a trial of the OX40 agonist ivuxolimab. Recombination connected TRBV4-1 to TRBJ2-1; the D gene could be either TRBD1 or TRBD2, each agreeing at 5 bases. The TCR originated in an adult with an advanced solid tumor such as melanoma, head and neck, liver or kidney cancer. The DNA sequence is TGCGCCAGCAGCCAAGCGTCGGGGACGACCTACAATGAGCAGTTCTTC. Its protein product is CASSQASGTTYNEQFF.